These 27 T cell receptor beta chains were sequenced from one sample in a study of glioma-infiltrating T cells. Amplification of TCR alpha and beta CDR3 regions from RNA used iRepertoire nested multiplex PCR. TCRdb ran MiXCR on the multiplex PCR reads and lists one entry per CDR3 protein. The sample includes a few hundred thousand distinct CDR3 sequences, roughly two fifths seen only once; the top ten take around 12%. Sequenced input: glioma tissue, nonneoplastic brain tissue, or PBMCs (not recorded which). These receptor sequences come from a human donor with low-grade glioma or glioblastoma, undergoing nonglioma brain surgery, or in good health (not recorded which).

The V call is TRBV18, the J call TRBJ2-1; D is possibly TRBD2 (5 bases). The germline CDR1 and CDR2 sequences are KGHSH and LQKENI. The CDR3 has 15 residues. V gave up 8 bases and J gave up 8 bases, with 22 bases separating them. This CDR3 is CASARLWEISDEQFF. CDR3 coding DNA: TGTGCCAGCGCACGTCTTTGGGAGATCTCGGATGAGCAGTTCTTC.

This clonotype was detected ten times or more. The rearrangement links TRBV15 to TRBJ2-3; 8 bases line up with TRBD1. CDR1 is LNHNV and CDR2 is YYDKDF in the germline V gene (reference sequence). The CDR3 has 15 amino acids. Trimming at V came to 3 bases and at J to 1 base, leaving 3 bases not matched to a gene. CDR3 DNA: TGTGCCACCAGCAGTCCGGACAGGGGCACAGATACGCAGTATTTT. This sequence encodes CATSSPDRGTDTQYF.

This clonotype was seen at least ten times. The V and J genes are TRBV27 and TRBJ1-5; 7 bases line up with TRBD1. Germline lookup yields CDR1 MNHEY and CDR2 SMNVEV (reference sequence). This CDR3 is built from 12 residues. Trimming took 6 bases from V and 7 from J; bases not matched to a gene: 3. The CDR3 spells CASRTGEQPQHF. The DNA of the CDR3 is TGTGCCAGCAGAACAGGGGAACAGCCCCAGCATTTT.

This clonotype was seen only once. In this CDR3 the conserved last residue, phenylalanine or tryptophan, is missing, so a read error is likely. The V and J genes are TRBV5-1 and TRBJ2-3; 7 nucleotides match TRBD2. Germline lookup yields CDR1 SGHRS and CDR2 YFSETQ. Germline trimming cut 6 bases from V and 1 base from J; bases unmatched to any gene: 11. This CDR3 comprises 16 residues. Here the CDR3 DNA reads TGCGCCAGCACCTTTGGGTCTAGCGGTCGCACAGATACGCAGTATGTT. Its translation is CASTFGSSGRTDTQYV.

Note on this clonotype: A much larger clone sits a single nucleotide away, making a read error possible. The V gene is TRBV27, the J gene TRBJ2-7; D call uncertain. Per germline, CDR1 MNHEY and CDR2 SMNVEV (reference sequence). Trimming left V 5 bases short and J 2 bases short, with 16 bases between. The CDR3 is 15 residues long. The CDR3 nucleotides are TGTGCCAGCAGTCGCCATAAGGGCCCACCCTACGAGCAGTACTTC. Translating it yields CASSRHKGPPYEQYF.

This clonotype was found many times. The rearrangement uses TRBV27 and TRBJ2-1, with no clear D. The CDR3 spans 15 residues. V was cut by 6 bases and J by 1 base, with 13 bases left in between. The germline gives CDR1 MNHEY, CDR2 SMNVEV (reference sequence). The CDR3 nucleotides are TGTGCCAGCAGCCAAGGGTCTTCTTCCTACAATGAGCAGTTCTTC. This translates into CASSQGSSSYNEQFF.

Comment on this clonotype: This may be a read error: a much more frequent sequence differs by one nucleotide. V and J are TRBV27 and TRBJ1-6; D perhaps matches TRBD1 (6 bases). CDR3 length equals 16 residues. CDR1 is MNHEY and CDR2 is SMNVEV in the germline V gene (reference sequence). The CDR3 is CASSFYWGARNSRLHF. The CDR3 nucleotides read TGTGCCAGCAGTTTCTATTGGGGGGCGCGAAATTCACGCCTCCACTTT.

On this clonotype: This may arise from a read error, as a much more abundant clone is one base away. This chain connects TRBV6-1 to TRBJ2-1; 8 nucleotides align to TRBD2. The CDR3 covers 14 residues. In germline, CDR1 is MNHNS, CDR2 SASEGT. The CDR3 DNA reads as TGTGCCACCTTAACTAGCGGCTCCTACAATAAGCAGTTCTTC. Translated: CATLTSGSYNKQFF.

The chain joins TRBV5-1 to TRBJ1-1, with D perhaps TRBD1 (6 bases). V lost 4 bases and J 7 bases, leaving 14 bases between the germline ends. CDR1 is SGHRS and CDR2 is YFSETQ in the germline V gene. The CDR3 covers 13 residues. The chain's CDR3 is CASSQRTVFEAFF. As DNA, the CDR3 is TGCGCCAGCAGCCAAAGGACAGTTTTTGAAGCTTTCTTT. Full variable domain (remainder filled in from reference TRBV5-1 and TRBJ1-1): KAGVTQTPRYLIKTRGQQVTLSCSPISGHRSVSWYQQTPGQGLQFLFEYFSETQRNKGNFPGRFSGRQFSNSRSEMNVSTLELGDSALYLCASSQRTVFEAFFGQGTRLTVV.

The rearrangement uses TRBV19 and TRBJ2-7, with D maybe TRBD2 (6 bases). V was clipped by 5 bases and J by 0 bases, with 11 bases between them. The CDR3 covers 14 residues. The germline CDR1 and CDR2 sequences are LNHDA and SQIVND (reference sequence). The CDR3 nucleotides read TGTGCCAGTAGTGCCGGGAGTAGCTCCTACGAGCAGTACTTC. Its translation: CASSAGSSSYEQYF.

With regard to this clonotype: One end of the junction does not line up with germline, which may come from a read error. Written as DNA, the CDR3 is TGTGCCAGCAGAATACAGGGCTACGAGCTGTACTTC. Its protein is CASRIQGYELYF. V gene TRBV7-2 combines with J gene TRBJ2-7; a possible D gene is TRBD1 (6 bases). Looked up from germline, CDR1 is SGHTA and CDR2 is FQGNSA. The CDR3 has 12 amino acids.

The chain joins TRBV5-1 to TRBJ2-6; D is ambiguous. Germline-derived CDR1 and CDR2 are SGHRS and YFSETQ. Trimming pared 4 bases from V and 4 bases from J, leaving 9 bases between. This CDR3 is 14 amino acids long. DNA for the CDR3: TGCGCCAGCAGCCCGGCAACCGGGGCCAACGTCCTGACTTTC. This translates into CASSPATGANVLTF.

This clonotype has a handful of counts. The CDR3 protein is CASSPYGRGTDTQYF. CDR3 nucleotides: TGTGCCAGCAGCCCATACGGGAGGGGTACAGATACGCAGTATTTT. The genes are TRBV14 and TRBJ2-3; 8 bases align to TRBD2. The germline CDR1 and CDR2 sequences are SGHDN and FVKESK. This CDR3 region has 15 residues. Unmatched junction bases numbered 6, after V lost 4 bases and J lost 3 bases.

This clonotype was seen ten or more times. V is TRBV10-3 and J is TRBJ2-7, with no clear D. Germline V gene sequence: CDR1 ENHRY, CDR2 SYGVKD. The CDR3 consists of 13 residues. V lost 0 bases and J lost 0, with 3 bases in between. CDR3 DNA: TGTGCCATCAGTGAGTCTAGCTCCTACGAGCAGTACTTC. Translated: CAISESSSYEQYF.

About this clonotype: This may be a read error, as it is one base from a much larger clone. The chain joins TRBV25-1 to TRBJ2-1; 9 nucleotides agree with TRBD2. The CDR3 is 13 residues long. Germline CDR1 and CDR2: MGHDK and SYGVNS. The J segment lost 10 bases and the V segment lost 5 bases, leaving 6 bases of the junction unmatched. The CDR3 DNA reads TGTGCCAGCAGTCTAGCGGGATTTGAAGAGCAGTTCTTC. Protein product: CASSLAGFEEQFF.

In regard to this clonotype: One end of the junction varies from germline; a read error may be responsible. The V call is TRBV7-9, the J call TRBJ2-1, with a tentative D call TRBD1 (6 bases). The CDR3 consists of 16 residues. Germline V CDR1 and CDR2: SEHNR, FQNEAQ (reference sequence). CDR3 nucleotide sequence: TGTGCCAGCAGGCCAGGACAGTTAGGCTCCTACAATGAGCAGTCCTTC. Amino acids: CASRPGQLGSYNEQSF.

The rearrangement uses TRBV10-3 and TRBJ2-3; TRBD2 matches 10 bases. Germline V gene lookup returns CDR1 ENHRY and CDR2 SYGVKD. V lost 3 bases to trimming and J lost 9 bases; unmatched junction nucleotides: 0. This CDR3 contains 12 residues. CDR3 amino acids: CAISDSGRTQYF. The CDR3 DNA reads as TGTGCCATCAGTGATAGCGGGAGGACGCAGTATTTT.

This clonotype was observed at least ten times. This chain's CDR3 is CASSQPGQGPEAFF. DNA for the CDR3: TGTGCCAGCAGTCAGCCGGGACAGGGACCTGAAGCTTTCTTT. The chain couples TRBV6-1 to TRBJ1-1; 9 bases are a match to TRBD1. This CDR3 region has 14 residues. From germline, CDR1 is MNHNS and CDR2 SASEGT. Germline trimming cut 5 bases from V and 6 bases from J; bases unmatched to any gene: 7.

Of note for this clonotype: A read error is possible here, since a much larger clone lies one base away. The CDR3 sequence is CVSSPPTGRGTEAFF. CDR3 bases: TGTGTCAGCAGTCCCCCCACGGGACGGGGGACTGAAGCTTTCTTT. The V and J genes are TRBV6-2 or TRBV6-3 and TRBJ1-1; a weak D match, TRBD1 (5 bases). Germline lookup yields CDR1 MNHEY and CDR2 SVGEGT. The CDR3 is 15 residues long.

In regard to this clonotype: A clone one base away is much larger, so this may be a read error. V usage is TRBV6-5 and J usage is TRBJ2-7; no clear D gene. Germline loops: CDR1 MNHEY, CDR2 SVGAGI. This CDR3 has 13 amino acids. V gave up 4 bases and J gave up 0 bases, with 7 bases separating them. The CDR3 DNA reads TGTGCCAGCAGTTTCTCAAACTCCTACGAGCAGTACTTC. Encoded protein: CASSFSNSYEQYF.

The gene calls are TRBV29-1 and TRBJ2-5; no clear D. The V and J ends lost 1 base and 4 bases respectively, with 4 bases between them. Germline CDR1 reads SQVTM; CDR2 reads ANQGSEA. The CDR3 loop spans 11 amino acids. Here the CDR3 reads CSVEVSETQYF. For the CDR3, the DNA is TGCAGCGTTGAAGTATCAGAGACCCAGTACTTC. The variable domain in full, with the rest retrieved from reference TRBV29-1 and TRBJ2-5, is SAVISQKPSRDICQRGTSLTIQCQVDSQVTMMFWYRQQPGQSLTLIATANQGSEATYESGFVIDKFPISRPNLTFSTLTVSNMSPEDSSIYLCSVEVSETQYFGPGTRLLVL.

There are a few counts of this clonotype. The V gene is TRBV7-2, the J gene TRBJ2-3, with 9 bases lining up with TRBD2. The trim removed 2 bases at V and 5 bases at J, leaving 8 bases unmatched. CDR1 SGHTA and CDR2 FQGNSA come from the germline V gene. The length of the CDR3 is 16 residues. In nucleotides, the CDR3 is TGTGCCAGCAGCTTACAAGCGGGAGGAATGGGAGATACGCAGTATTTT. Translated, it gives CASSLQAGGMGDTQYF.

Many counts were recorded for this clonotype. This sequence joins TRBV28 and TRBJ2-7; 8 bases are a match to TRBD2. The CDR3 contains 15 residues. V lost 4 bases to trimming and J lost 1 base; unmatched junction nucleotides: 6. Germline loops: CDR1 MDHEN, CDR2 SYDVKM. CDR3: CASSSAGGQSYEQYF. For the CDR3, the DNA is TGTGCCAGCAGTTCGGCGGGGGGTCAGTCCTACGAGCAGTACTTC.

This clonotype has just a few counts. This chain uses TRBV7-3 with TRBJ1-2, with TRBD1 matching over 7 bases. The CDR3 consists of 13 residues. Trimming took 5 bases from V and 7 from J; bases not matched to a gene: 7. CDR1 is SGHTA, CDR2 FQGTGA, per germline. The CDR3 is CASSLDRVAGYTF. The CDR3 DNA follows: TGTGCCAGCAGCCTCGACAGGGTGGCTGGCTACACCTTC.

This clonotype showed up many times. J is TRBJ2-2 and V is TRBV20-1; a weak D match, TRBD2 (7 bases). Trimming stripped 6 bases from V and 2 bases from J, with 19 bases between. This CDR3 has 16 amino acids. Germline lookup yields CDR1 DFQATT and CDR2 SNEGSKA (reference sequence). CDR3 sequence: CSAIGYGGRNTGELFF. The CDR3 nucleotides are TGCAGTGCCATAGGGTACGGGGGGCGAAACACCGGGGAGCTGTTTTTT.

Of note for this clonotype: A much larger clone is a single base away; this may be a read error. This chain connects TRBV6-2 or TRBV6-3 to TRBJ1-2; D might be TRBD1 (5 bases). Germline V gene data show CDR1 as MNHEY and CDR2 as SVGEGT. The CDR3 loop spans 13 amino acids. Here the CDR3 reads CANSYRGGRDYTF. Written as DNA, the CDR3 is TGTGCCAACAGTTACCGGGGGGGAAGAGACTACACCTTC.

Note on this clonotype: An end of the junction does not agree with germline; a read error may underlie this. The V call is TRBV7-9, the J call TRBJ2-3; 9 nucleotides agree with TRBD2. The CDR3 has 14 residues. Germline-derived CDR1 and CDR2 are SEHNR and FQNEAQ (reference sequence). CDR3 protein: CASRTSGETDKQYF. For the CDR3, the DNA is TGTGCCAGCAGGACTAGCGGAGAAACAGATAAGCAGTATTTT.